The 20 T cell receptor beta chains listed next were all sequenced from one sample in a study of blood T cell repertoires in COVID-19 (TCRdb year 2020). Receptor amplification or capture employed the immunoSEQ multiplex PCR assay. Imported from immuneACCESS, the table was reduced by TCRdb to in-frame sequences with V and J called. These copies leave out some clones; in studies compared against another copy, an unresolved V gene accounts for under half, and the cause of the remainder is not known. The sample has under 95,000 clones on record, 83% of them singletons. The ten largest clones represent 25% to 30% of the sample. The sequenced material came from peripheral blood. The receptors were sampled from a woman of 80 years or more with acute or convalescent COVID-19.

This clone is a singleton in its sample. This chain connects TRBV10-3 to TRBJ2-5, with D maybe TRBD1 (6 bases). V was shortened by 0 bases and J by 2 bases, with 10 bases between the two germline ends. Germline lookup yields CDR1 ENHRY and CDR2 SYGVKD. This CDR3 comprises 15 residues. The CDR3 DNA reads as TGTGCCATCAGTGAGTCACTCAGGGGTCAAGAGACCCAGTACTTC. It is translated as CAISESLRGQETQYF.

The chain couples TRBV29-1 to TRBJ1-4; D remains unclear. CDR1 is SQVTM and CDR2 is ANQGSEA in the germline V gene. V was shortened by 0 bases and J by 11 bases, with 13 bases between the two germline ends. The CDR3 consists of 13 residues. This CDR3 reads CSVEDQRGGKLFF. The CDR3 DNA sequence: TGCAGCGTTGAAGATCAACGGGGAGGGAAACTGTTTTTT.

CDR3 bases: TGCGCCAGCAGCTACACAGGGAAAGCGGGCACAGATACGCAGTATTTT. This codes for CASSYTGKAGTDTQYF. The chain couples TRBV4-1 to TRBJ2-3; D perhaps matches TRBD1 (6 bases). Trimming left V 5 bases short and J 1 base short, with 16 bases between. CDR1 MGHRA and CDR2 YSYEKL come from the germline V gene. The CDR3 runs to 16 residues.

Only one count was recorded for this clone. The V gene is TRBV4-1, the J gene TRBJ2-7, with D maybe TRBD1 (6 bases). V gave up 3 bases and J gave up 4 bases, with 13 bases separating them. Germline V CDR1 and CDR2: MGHRA, YSYEKL. The CDR3 loop spans 14 amino acids. The CDR3 protein is CASSQNQGTYEQYF. The CDR3 bases are TGCGCCAGCAGCCAGAACCAGGGGACGTACGAGCAGTACTTC.

V gene TRBV3-1 (or the pseudogene TRBV3-2) combines with J gene TRBJ2-3, with D uncertain. This CDR3 region has 14 residues. V lost 1 base to trimming and J lost 4 bases, with 9 bases between them. Per the germline V gene, CDR1 is LGHDT and CDR2 is YNNKEL (reference sequence). This CDR3 reads CASSQGYQADTQYF. DNA for the CDR3: TGTGCCAGCAGCCAAGGGTACCAGGCAGATACGCAGTATTTT.

V usage is TRBV19 and J usage is TRBJ1-1; 8 nucleotides match TRBD1. CDR3 size: 14 residues. The V segment lost 5 bases and the J segment 6 bases; nucleotides outside the gene matches: 8. Per germline, CDR1 LNHDA and CDR2 SQIVND (reference sequence). Written as DNA, the CDR3 is TGTGCCAGTAGTCAAGACAGGGGCCCATCTGAAGCTTTCTTT. It codes for CASSQDRGPSEAFF.

This clone came up a few times. The V call is TRBV19, the J call TRBJ2-3; tentative D call: TRBD2 (5 bases). Looked up from germline, CDR1 is LNHDA and CDR2 is SQIVND (reference sequence). Trimming removed 5 bases at V and 2 bases at J, with 11 bases between. The CDR3 consists of 14 residues. The CDR3 sequence is CASSADSYTDTQYF. The DNA of the CDR3 is TGTGCCAGTAGTGCGGACTCATACACAGATACGCAGTATTTT.

The chain employs TRBV7-3 and TRBJ1-1; tentatively, D is TRBD1 (6 bases). The CDR3 is 14 amino acids. Germline CDR1 and CDR2: SGHTA and FQGTGA. Trimming removed 5 bases from V and 1 base from J, with 11 bases in between. CDR3 sequence (DNA): TGTGCCAGCAGCCTGGGACACCAGAACACTGAAGCTTTCTTT. It is translated as CASSLGHQNTEAFF.

The chain recombines TRBV7-2 with TRBJ2-7, with 13 bases fitting TRBD2. The trim removed 5 bases at V and 3 bases at J, leaving 4 bases unmatched. Germline-derived CDR1 and CDR2 are SGHTA and FQGNSA. There are 15 residues in the CDR3. The CDR3 is CASSPWTSGSYEQYF. The CDR3 DNA is TGTGCCAGCAGCCCCTGGACTAGCGGGAGCTACGAGCAGTACTTC.

V usage is TRBV2 and J usage is TRBJ1-1; D possibly corresponds to TRBD1 (5 bases). The CDR3 is 14 residues long. Between the trimmed V and J ends, which lost 4 bases and 5 bases, there was a span of 14 bases. CDR1 SNHLY and CDR2 FYNNEI come from the germline V gene. The CDR3 nucleotides are TGTGCCAGCAGTGCATTGTCAGGGTTAACTGAAGCTTTCTTT. This gives the protein CASSALSGLTEAFF.

This clone was recorded once. Other DNA sequences within the sample encode an identical CDR3. V is TRBV6-1 and J is TRBJ2-2; 8 bases align to TRBD1. CDR3 length: 15 amino acids. Per germline, CDR1 MNHNS and CDR2 SASEGT. V lost 2 bases, J lost 5 bases, and 4 bases stayed unmatched. DNA of the CDR3: TGTGCCAGCAGTGAACAGGGGGCGGGGACCGGGGAGCTGTTTTTT. It codes for CASSEQGAGTGELFF.

This rearrangement joins TRBV5-1 to TRBJ1-2; TRBD1 is a possible D gene (6 bases). The V gene's germline CDR1 is SGHRS and CDR2 YFSETQ. With 3 bases removed from V and 1 base from J, the gap between germline ends came to 16 bases. The CDR3 is 16 amino acids. The CDR3: CASSSGQLPDNYGYTF. The DNA of the CDR3 is TGCGCCAGCAGCTCAGGACAGCTCCCGGATAACTATGGCTACACCTTC. The full variable domain, with the rest looked up from reference TRBV5-1 and TRBJ1-2, is KAGVTQTPRYLIKTRGQQVTLSCSPISGHRSVSWYQQTPGQGLQFLFEYFSETQRNKGNFPGRFSGRQFSNSRSEMNVSTLELGDSALYLCASSSGQLPDNYGYTFGSGTRLTVV.

The V and J genes are TRBV7-2 and TRBJ2-7, with 7 bases that match TRBD1. The V segment lost 2 bases and the J segment 5 bases; nucleotides outside the gene matches: 6. In germline, CDR1 is SGHTA, CDR2 FQGNSA. The CDR3 has 14 amino acids. The CDR3 reads CASSLLLTGDEQYF. The CDR3 region has the DNA TGTGCCAGCAGCTTACTACTAACAGGGGACGAGCAGTACTTC.

This clone was recorded once. V gene TRBV10-3 combines with J gene TRBJ2-2; TRBD2 aligns across 9 bases. CDR1 and CDR2 from the germline V gene are ENHRY and SYGVKD. CDR3 size: 15 residues. The ends lost 7 bases at V and 4 bases at J; junction bases unmatched: 7. CDR3 sequence: CAINKAGGPTGELFF. The CDR3 DNA sequence: TGTGCCATCAACAAGGCGGGAGGGCCCACCGGGGAGCTGTTTTTT.

V usage is TRBV4-3 and J usage is TRBJ2-7; the match to TRBD2 covers 7 bases. The germline gives CDR1 LGHNA, CDR2 YSLEER. The ends lost 5 bases at V and 4 bases at J; junction bases unmatched: 14. The CDR3 covers 16 residues. CDR3 protein: CASSSFFAGDSYEQYF. CDR3 DNA sequence: TGCGCCAGCAGCTCGTTTTTTGCGGGAGATAGTTACGAGCAGTACTTC.

The chain recombines TRBV6-2 or TRBV6-3 with TRBJ1-2; TRBD1 might be the D (6 bases). The V gene lost 5 bases and the J gene lost 8 bases, with 15 bases spanning the gap. The CDR3 length is 13 residues. CDR1 is MNHEY, CDR2 SVGEGT, per germline. CDR3 nucleotide sequence: TGTGCCAGCAGTCCCACAGGGTTGCGGGGCTACACCTTC. It translates to CASSPTGLRGYTF.

V usage is TRBV24-1 and J usage is TRBJ2-2; 8 nucleotides align to TRBD1. The germline gives CDR1 KGHDR, CDR2 SFDVKD. Trimming took 8 bases from V and 4 from J; bases not matched to a gene: 2. This CDR3 has 13 amino acids. Here the CDR3 reads CATNDRGTGELFF. The CDR3, as DNA: TGTGCCACCAACGACAGGGGCACCGGGGAGCTGTTTTTT.

The genes are TRBV5-1 and TRBJ2-5; possibly TRBD1 for D (5 bases). Germline assignment: CDR1 SGHRS and CDR2 YFSETQ. Trimming took off 0 bases at V and 2 bases at J, with 8 bases between the two ends. The CDR3 covers 14 residues. The chain's CDR3 is CASSLGRGQETQYF. The DNA for the CDR3 is TGCGCCAGCAGCTTGGGTAGGGGTCAAGAGACCCAGTACTTC.

V usage is TRBV29-1 and J usage is TRBJ2-3; D may be TRBD1 (6 bases). The CDR3 length is 12 residues. V lost 7 bases and J 2 bases, leaving 10 bases between the germline ends. The V gene's germline CDR1 is SQVTM and CDR2 ANQGSEA. The CDR3 is CSGKGDTDTQYF. The CDR3 bases are TGCAGCGGGAAGGGGGACACAGATACGCAGTATTTT.

This clone was observed a handful of times. The chain joins TRBV29-1 to TRBJ1-5, with a possible D match to TRBD1 (5 bases). Germline CDR1 SQVTM, CDR2 ANQGSEA. With 7 bases removed from V and 6 bases from J, the gap between germline ends came to 16 bases. The CDR3 consists of 13 residues. The DNA for the CDR3 is TGCAGCGGGGGCCAAGGGGAGGGTCAGCCCCAGCATTTT. This codes for CSGGQGEGQPQHF. Drawing the rest from reference TRBV29-1 and TRBJ1-5, the complete variable domain is SAVISQKPSRDICQRGTSLTIQCQVDSQVTMMFWYRQQPGQSLTLIATANQGSEATYESGFVIDKFPISRPNLTFSTLTVSNMSPEDSSIYLCSGGQGEGQPQHFGDGTRLSIL.